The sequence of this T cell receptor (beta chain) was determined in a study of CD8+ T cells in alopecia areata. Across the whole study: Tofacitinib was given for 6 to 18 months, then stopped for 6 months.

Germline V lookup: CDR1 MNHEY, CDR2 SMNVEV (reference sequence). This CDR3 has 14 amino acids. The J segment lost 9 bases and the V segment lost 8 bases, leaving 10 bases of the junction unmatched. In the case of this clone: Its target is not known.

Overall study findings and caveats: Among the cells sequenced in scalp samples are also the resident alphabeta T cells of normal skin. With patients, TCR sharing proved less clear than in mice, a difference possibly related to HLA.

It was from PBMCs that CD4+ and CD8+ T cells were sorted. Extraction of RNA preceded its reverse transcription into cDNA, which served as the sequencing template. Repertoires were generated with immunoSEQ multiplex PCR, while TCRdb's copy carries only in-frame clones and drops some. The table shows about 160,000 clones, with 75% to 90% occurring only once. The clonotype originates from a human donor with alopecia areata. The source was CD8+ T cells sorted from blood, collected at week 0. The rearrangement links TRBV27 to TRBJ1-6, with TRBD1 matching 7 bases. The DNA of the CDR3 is TGTGCCAGCGGCGGGACAGCCATAGGTTCACCCCTCCACTTT. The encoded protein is CASGGTAIGSPLHF.